These 7 T cell receptor beta chains were all obtained from the same sample, sequenced in a study of blood T cell repertoires in COVID-19. The data were produced by immunoSEQ multiplex PCR, yet TCRdb's version contains in-frame clones alone and is incomplete. The table lists about 80,000 clones, roughly 80% of them singletons, with 35% to 40% in the top ten. The sample consisted of peripheral blood. These receptors were obtained from a woman aged 70-85 years with acute or convalescent COVID-19.

V usage is TRBV30 and J usage is TRBJ1-1, with 9 bases matching TRBD1. The V and J ends lost 5 bases and 9 bases, in that order; junction bases with no gene match: 13. Looked up from germline, CDR1 is GTSNPN and CDR2 is SVGIG (reference sequence). The CDR3 is 14 amino acids. CDR3 in DNA: TGTGCCTGGGTTAAGGACAGGGGATCCGATAAAGCTTTCTTT. Amino acids: CAWVKDRGSDKAFF.

The rearrangement joins TRBV10-3 to TRBJ2-6, with no clear D. CDR3 size: 18 residues. CDR1 and CDR2 from the germline V gene are ENHRY and SYGVKD. Trimming shortened V by 6 bases and J by 4 bases, and 22 bases separated the two germline ends. CDR3 sequence: CAISPYARGPRGANVLTF. The CDR3 nucleotides are TGTGCCATCAGCCCTTATGCGAGAGGTCCGAGGGGGGCCAACGTCCTGACTTTC.

V is TRBV5-8 and J is TRBJ1-2, with 9 bases fitting TRBD1. Germline CDR1 SGHTS, CDR2 YDEGEE. CDR3 length equals 14 residues. Losses at the gene ends were 5 bases for V and 5 bases for J; bases not matched to a gene: 7. The CDR3, as DNA: TGTGCCAGCAGGGCTAGGGACAGGGTTTATGGCTACACCTTC. It encodes CASRARDRVYGYTF.

This clone occurred a few times. This chain uses TRBV28 with TRBJ1-1; no reliable D call. With 2 bases removed from V and 2 bases from J, the gap between germline ends came to 9 bases. Germline V lookup: CDR1 MDHEN, CDR2 SYDVKM. There are 14 residues in the CDR3. This chain's CDR3 is CASSLHRLNTEAFF. Here the CDR3 DNA reads TGTGCCAGCAGTTTACACAGATTAAACACTGAAGCTTTCTTT. Based on the CDR3 plus reference TRBV28 and TRBJ1-1, the full variable domain is DVKVTQSSRYLVKRTGEKVFLECVQDMDHENMFWYRQDPGLGLRLIYFSYDVKMKEKGDIPEGYSVSREKKERFSLILESASTNQTSMYLCASSLHRLNTEAFFGQGTRLTVV.

This rearrangement joins TRBV9 to TRBJ1-3; D ambiguous. This CDR3 comprises 14 residues. Germline CDR1 and CDR2: SGDLS and YYNGEE. V gave up 4 bases and J gave up 0 bases, with 8 bases separating them. CDR3 DNA: TGTGCCAGCAGCCCCAGAAACTCTGGAAACACCATATATTTT. Translation: CASSPRNSGNTIYF.

The chain carries TRBV5-1 and TRBJ1-2; 7 bases match TRBD1. With 0 bases clipped from V and 7 bases from J, the junction kept 6 bases outside the gene matches. Germline CDR1 SGHRS, CDR2 YFSETQ. This CDR3 is built from 14 residues. CDR3: CASSLEVTGIGYTF. DNA of the CDR3: TGCGCCAGCAGCTTGGAGGTGACAGGGATTGGCTACACCTTC. The variable domain in full, with the rest retrieved from reference TRBV5-1 and TRBJ1-2, is KAGVTQTPRYLIKTRGQQVTLSCSPISGHRSVSWYQQTPGQGLQFLFEYFSETQRNKGNFPGRFSGRQFSNSRSEMNVSTLELGDSALYLCASSLEVTGIGYTFGSGTRLTVV.

This chain connects TRBV3-1 (or the pseudogene TRBV3-2) to TRBJ2-7; TRBD2 matches at 7 bases. The CDR3 is 18 residues long. Germline V CDR1 and CDR2: LGHDT, YNNKEL (reference sequence). The junction had 11 bases not matched to a gene; V was cut back by 0 bases and J by 0 bases. The CDR3 DNA sequence: TGTGCCAGCAGCCAAGATCCAGGGCGGGAGAGGAGCTCCTACGAGCAGTACTTC. It encodes CASSQDPGRERSSYEQYF.